This note documents a single TCR beta chain sequence. This record belongs to a study of long-term antiretroviral therapy in people with HIV. The run of the v3.0 immunoSEQ assay was at survey level. The assay was immunoSEQ multiplex PCR, and TCRdb's table has in-frame clones only and misses some. The sample carries 31,000 or so clones, roughly 95% recorded once. The V end was cut by 0 bases, the J end by 6 bases, with 11 bases between. The CDR3 is 14 amino acids. Germline-derived CDR1 and CDR2 are SNHLY and FYNNEI. This receptor was identified in a man aged 25 to 40 with HIV. The chain couples TRBV2 to TRBJ1-1, with TRBD1 as a possible D gene (5 bases). The material sequenced was unsorted PBMCs, taken approximately 6.6 years after starting antiretroviral therapy. The DNA of the CDR3 is TGTGCCAGCAGTGAAGCGCAGGGACTCGCTGAAGCTTTCTTT. It yields the protein CASSEAQGLAEAFF. The full variable domain, completed using reference TRBV2 and TRBJ1-1, is EPEVTQTPSHQVTQMGQEVILRCVPISNHLYFYWYRQILGQKVEFLVSFYNNEISEKSEIFDDQFSVERPDGSNFTLKIRSTKLEDSAMYFCASSEAQGLAEAFFGQGTRLTVV.